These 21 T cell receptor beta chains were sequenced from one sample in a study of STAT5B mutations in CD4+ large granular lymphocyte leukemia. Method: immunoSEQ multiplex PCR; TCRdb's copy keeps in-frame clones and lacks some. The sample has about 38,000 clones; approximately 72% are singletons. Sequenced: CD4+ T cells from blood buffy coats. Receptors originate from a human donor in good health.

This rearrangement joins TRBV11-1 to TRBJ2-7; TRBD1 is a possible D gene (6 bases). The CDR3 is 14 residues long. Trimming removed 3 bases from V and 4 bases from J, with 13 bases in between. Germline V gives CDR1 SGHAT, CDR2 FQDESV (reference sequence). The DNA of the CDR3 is TGTGCCAGCAGCTTCCGCCGCCAGGGGTACGAGCAGTACTTC. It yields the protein CASSFRRQGYEQYF.

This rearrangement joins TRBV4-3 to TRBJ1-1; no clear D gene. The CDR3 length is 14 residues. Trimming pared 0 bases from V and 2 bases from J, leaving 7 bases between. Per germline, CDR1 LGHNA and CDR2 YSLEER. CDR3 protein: CASSQEGFNTEAFF. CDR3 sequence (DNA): TGCGCCAGCAGCCAAGAAGGGTTTAACACTGAAGCTTTCTTT.

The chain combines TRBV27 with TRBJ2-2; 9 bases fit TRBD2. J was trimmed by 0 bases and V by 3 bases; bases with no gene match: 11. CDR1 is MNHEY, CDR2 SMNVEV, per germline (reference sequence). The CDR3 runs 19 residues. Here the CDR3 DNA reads TGTGCCAGCAGTTTTCTACGGGGAGCGGGGGGAACGAACACCGGGGAGCTGTTTTTT. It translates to CASSFLRGAGGTNTGELFF.

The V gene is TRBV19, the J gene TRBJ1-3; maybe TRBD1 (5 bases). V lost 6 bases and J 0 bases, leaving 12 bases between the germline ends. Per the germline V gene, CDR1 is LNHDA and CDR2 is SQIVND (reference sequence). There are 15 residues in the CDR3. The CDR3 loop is CASRIRGLSGNTIYF. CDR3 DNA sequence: TGTGCCAGTAGGATTCGGGGCCTCTCTGGAAACACCATATATTTT.

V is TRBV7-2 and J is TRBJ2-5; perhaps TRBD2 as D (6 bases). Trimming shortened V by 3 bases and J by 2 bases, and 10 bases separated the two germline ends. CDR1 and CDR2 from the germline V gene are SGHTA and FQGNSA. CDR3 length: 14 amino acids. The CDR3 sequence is CASSFRDLQETQYF. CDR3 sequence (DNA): TGTGCCAGCAGCTTCCGGGACTTACAAGAGACCCAGTACTTC.

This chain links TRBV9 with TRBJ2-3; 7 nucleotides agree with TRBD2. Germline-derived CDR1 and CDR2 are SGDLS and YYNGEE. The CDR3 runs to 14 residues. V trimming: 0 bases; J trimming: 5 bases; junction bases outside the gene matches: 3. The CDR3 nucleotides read TGTGCCAGCAGCGTAGAGTTAGCGGGAGATACGCAGTATTTT. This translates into CASSVELAGDTQYF.

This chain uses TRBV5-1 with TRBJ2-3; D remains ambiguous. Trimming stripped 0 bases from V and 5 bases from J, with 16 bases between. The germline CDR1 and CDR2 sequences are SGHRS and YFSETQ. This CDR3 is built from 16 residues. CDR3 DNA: TGCGCCAGCAGCTTGGGAAGGTCCACAGTCGGAGATACGCAGTATTTT. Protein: CASSLGRSTVGDTQYF.

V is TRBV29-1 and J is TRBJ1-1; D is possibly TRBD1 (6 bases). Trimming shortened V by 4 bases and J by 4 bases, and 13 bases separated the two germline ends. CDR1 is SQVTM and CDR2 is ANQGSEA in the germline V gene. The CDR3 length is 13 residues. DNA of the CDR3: TGCAGCGTTGGTGCAGGGGTGAGCACTGAAGCTTTCTTT. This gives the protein CSVGAGVSTEAFF.

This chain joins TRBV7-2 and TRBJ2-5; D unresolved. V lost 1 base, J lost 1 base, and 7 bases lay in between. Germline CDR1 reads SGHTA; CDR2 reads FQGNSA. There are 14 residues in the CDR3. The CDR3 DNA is TGTGCCAGCAGCTTAGGTGGTAGCCAAGAGACCCAGTACTTC. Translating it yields CASSLGGSQETQYF.

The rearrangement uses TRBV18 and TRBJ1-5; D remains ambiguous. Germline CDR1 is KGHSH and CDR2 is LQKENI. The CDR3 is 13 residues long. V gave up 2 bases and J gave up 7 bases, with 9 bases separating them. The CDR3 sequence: CASSPDWEQPQHF. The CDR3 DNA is TGTGCCAGCTCACCAGACTGGGAACAGCCCCAGCATTTT.

CDR3 loop: CASSLNAGVGYNEQFF. The CDR3 coding sequence is TGTGCCAGCAGCTTAAACGCGGGAGTGGGTTACAATGAGCAGTTCTTC. The V and J genes are TRBV7-8 and TRBJ2-1; 7 bases are a match to TRBD2. Germline V gene data show CDR1 as SGHVS and CDR2 as FQNEAQ. Trimming removed 2 bases from V and 4 bases from J; junction bases left unmatched: 8. This CDR3 has 16 residues.

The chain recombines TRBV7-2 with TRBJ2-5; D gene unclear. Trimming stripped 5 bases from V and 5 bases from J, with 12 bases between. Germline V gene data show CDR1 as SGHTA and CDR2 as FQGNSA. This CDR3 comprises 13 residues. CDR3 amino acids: CASSLFYSETQYF. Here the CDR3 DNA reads TGTGCCAGCAGCCTGTTCTATAGCGAGACCCAGTACTTC.

This CDR3 reads CASQSETQYF. CDR3 coding DNA: TGTGCCAGCCAATCGGAGACCCAGTACTTC. The chain uses TRBV28 and TRBJ2-5; D is ambiguous. V lost 8 bases and J 5 bases, leaving 6 bases between the germline ends. Germline V gene data show CDR1 as MDHEN and CDR2 as SYDVKM. This CDR3 has 10 residues.

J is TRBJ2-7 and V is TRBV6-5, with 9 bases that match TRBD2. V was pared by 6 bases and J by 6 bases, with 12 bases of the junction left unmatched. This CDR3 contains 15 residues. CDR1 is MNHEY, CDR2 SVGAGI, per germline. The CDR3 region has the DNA TGTGCCAGCAGCTCCGGAGGCGGGGGGGCCGGCGAGCAGTACTTC. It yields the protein CASSSGGGGAGEQYF.

The CDR3 here is CASSAWERNQPQHF. Here the CDR3 DNA reads TGTGCCAGCAGTGCTTGGGAGCGCAATCAGCCCCAGCATTTT. V usage is TRBV19 and J usage is TRBJ1-5; D unclear. CDR3 length: 14 amino acids. Per the germline V gene, CDR1 is LNHDA and CDR2 is SQIVND (reference sequence). V lost 9 bases, J lost 2 bases, and 14 bases lay in between.

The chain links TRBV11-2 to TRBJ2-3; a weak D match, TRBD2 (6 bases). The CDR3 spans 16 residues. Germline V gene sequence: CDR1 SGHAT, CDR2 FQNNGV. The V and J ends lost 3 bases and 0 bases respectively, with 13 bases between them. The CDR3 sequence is CASSLGRGVSTDTQYF. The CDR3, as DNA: TGTGCCAGCAGCTTGGGGCGGGGCGTTAGCACAGATACGCAGTATTTT.

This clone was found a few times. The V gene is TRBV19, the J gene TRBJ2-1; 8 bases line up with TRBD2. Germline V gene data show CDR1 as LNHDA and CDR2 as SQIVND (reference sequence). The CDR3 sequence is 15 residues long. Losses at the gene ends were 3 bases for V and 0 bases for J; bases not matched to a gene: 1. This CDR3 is CASSIAGGSYNEQFF. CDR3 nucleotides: TGTGCCAGTAGTATTGCGGGGGGCTCCTACAATGAGCAGTTCTTC.

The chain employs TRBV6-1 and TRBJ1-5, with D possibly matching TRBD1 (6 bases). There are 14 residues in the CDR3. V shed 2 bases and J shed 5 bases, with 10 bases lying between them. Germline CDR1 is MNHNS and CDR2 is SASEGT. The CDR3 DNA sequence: TGTGCCAGCAGTGAATCTACAGGGTATCAGCCCCAGCATTTT. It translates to CASSESTGYQPQHF.

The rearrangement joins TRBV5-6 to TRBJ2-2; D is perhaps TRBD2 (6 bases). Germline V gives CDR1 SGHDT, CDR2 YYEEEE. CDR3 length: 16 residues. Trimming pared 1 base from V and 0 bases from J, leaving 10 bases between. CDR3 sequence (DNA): TGTGCCAGCAGCTTGTTCAGGGACTCGAACACCGGGGAGCTGTTTTTT. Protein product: CASSLFRDSNTGELFF.

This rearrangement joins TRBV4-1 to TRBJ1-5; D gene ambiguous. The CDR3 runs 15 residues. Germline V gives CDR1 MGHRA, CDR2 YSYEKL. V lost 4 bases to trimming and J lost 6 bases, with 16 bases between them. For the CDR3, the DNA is TGCGCCAGCAGCCCCCAGCAAGGGCCCAGTCAGCCCCAGCATTTT. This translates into CASSPQQGPSQPQHF.

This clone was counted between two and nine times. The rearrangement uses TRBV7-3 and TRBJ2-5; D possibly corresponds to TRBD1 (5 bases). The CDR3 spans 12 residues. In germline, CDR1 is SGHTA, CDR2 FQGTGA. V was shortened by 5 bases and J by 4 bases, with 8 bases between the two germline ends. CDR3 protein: CASSQDRETQYF. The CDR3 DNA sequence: TGTGCCAGCAGCCAAGACAGAGAGACCCAGTACTTC.